This TCR beta chain came from a study of shared clonotypes between healthy human individuals. Study at large: The study used three CD4 naive, three CD4 memory, two CD8 naive and one CD8 memory plate per donor.

Here immunoSEQ multiplex PCR was the method, and the copy in TCRdb shows in-frame clones only, minus some. The data hold 900,000 to 1,200,000 clones, with around 78% observed a single time. CDR1 and CDR2 (germline): LGHNA, YSLEER. This CDR3 is built from 13 residues. The V gene lost 6 bases and the J gene lost 6 bases, with 14 bases spanning the gap. This clone was counted a single time. This receptor was taken from a man between 18 and 29 years old in good health. Some clones in this sample may be carry-over from other donors' samples. The chain combines TRBV4-3 with TRBJ1-1, with D possibly matching TRBD1 (6 bases). The sample comprised memory CD4+ T cells from PBMCs. Subset described: CD45RA-negative fraction. CDR3 amino acids: CASSLRGAPEAFF. CDR3 coding DNA: TGCGCCAGCAGTCTAAGGGGGGCCCCTGAAGCTTTCTTT.